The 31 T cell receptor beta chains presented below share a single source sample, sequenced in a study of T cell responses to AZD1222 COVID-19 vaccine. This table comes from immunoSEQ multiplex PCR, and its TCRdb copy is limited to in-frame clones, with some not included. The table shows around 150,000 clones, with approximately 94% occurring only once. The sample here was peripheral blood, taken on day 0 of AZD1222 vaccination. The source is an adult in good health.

In DNA, the CDR3 is TGCGCCAGCAGCCGTACTAGCGGGGGAATGACAGATACGCAGTATTTT. Protein product: CASSRTSGGMTDTQYF. This chain uses TRBV5-1 with TRBJ2-3; 11 nucleotides line up with TRBD2. This CDR3 has 16 residues. Per the germline V gene, CDR1 is SGHRS and CDR2 is YFSETQ. The V and J ends lost 4 bases and 3 bases, in that order; junction bases with no gene match: 7.

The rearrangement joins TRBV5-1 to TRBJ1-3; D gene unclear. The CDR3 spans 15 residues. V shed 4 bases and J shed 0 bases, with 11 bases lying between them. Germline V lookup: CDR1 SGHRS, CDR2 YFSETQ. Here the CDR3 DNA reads TGCGCCAGCAGCGCAAATACGATCTCTGGAAACACCATATATTTT. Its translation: CASSANTISGNTIYF.

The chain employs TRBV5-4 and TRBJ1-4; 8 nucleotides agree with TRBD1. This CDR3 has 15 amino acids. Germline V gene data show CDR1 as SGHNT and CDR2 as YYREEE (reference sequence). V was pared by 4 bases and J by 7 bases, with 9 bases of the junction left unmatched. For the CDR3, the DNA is TGTGCCAGCAGCATACGACAGGGGAATAGTGAAAAACTGTTTTTT. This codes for CASSIRQGNSEKLFF.

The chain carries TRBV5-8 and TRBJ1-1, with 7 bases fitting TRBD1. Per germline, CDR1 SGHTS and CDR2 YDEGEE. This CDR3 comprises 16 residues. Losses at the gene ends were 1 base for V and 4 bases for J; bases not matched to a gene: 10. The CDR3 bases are TGTGCCAGCAGCTTGTACGCAGGGGGAGGAGGCACTGAAGCTTTCTTT. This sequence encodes CASSLYAGGGGTEAFF. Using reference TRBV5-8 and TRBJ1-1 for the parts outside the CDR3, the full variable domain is EAGVTQSPTHLIKTRGQQATLRCSPISGHTSVYWYQQALGLGLQFLLWYDEGEERNRGNFPPRFSGRQFPNYSSELNVNALELEDSALYLCASSLYAGGGGTEAFFGQGTRLTVV.

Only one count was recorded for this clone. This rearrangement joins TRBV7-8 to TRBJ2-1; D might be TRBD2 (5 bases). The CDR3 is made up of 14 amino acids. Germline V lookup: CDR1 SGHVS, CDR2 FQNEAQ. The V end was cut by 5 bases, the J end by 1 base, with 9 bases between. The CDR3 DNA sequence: TGTGCCAGCAGCCCCGGGATTTCCTACAATGAGCAGTTCTTC. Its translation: CASSPGISYNEQFF.

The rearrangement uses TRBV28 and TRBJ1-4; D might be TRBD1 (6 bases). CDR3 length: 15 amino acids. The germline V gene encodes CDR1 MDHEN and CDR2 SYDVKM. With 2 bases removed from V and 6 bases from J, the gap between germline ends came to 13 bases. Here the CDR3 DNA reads TGTGCCAGCAGTTTACAGGCTTCAGGGGATGAAAAACTGTTTTTT. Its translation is CASSLQASGDEKLFF.

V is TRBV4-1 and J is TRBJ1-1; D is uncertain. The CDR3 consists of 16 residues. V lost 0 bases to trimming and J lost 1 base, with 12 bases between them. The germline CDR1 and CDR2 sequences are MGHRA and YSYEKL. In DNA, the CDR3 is TGCGCCAGCAGCCAAGACTTTGGCACCGGGAACACTGAAGCTTTCTTT. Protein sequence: CASSQDFGTGNTEAFF.

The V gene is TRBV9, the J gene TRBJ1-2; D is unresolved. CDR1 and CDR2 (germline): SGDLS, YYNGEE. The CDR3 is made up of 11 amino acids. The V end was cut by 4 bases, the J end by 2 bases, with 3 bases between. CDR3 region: CASSTNYGYTF. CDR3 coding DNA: TGTGCCAGCAGCACAAACTATGGCTACACCTTC. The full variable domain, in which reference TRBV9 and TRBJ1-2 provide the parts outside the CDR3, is DSGVTQTPKHLITATGQRVTLRCSPRSGDLSVYWYQQSLDQGLQFLIQYYNGEERAKGNILERFSAQQFPDLHSELNLSSLELGDSALYFCASSTNYGYTFGSGTRLTVV.

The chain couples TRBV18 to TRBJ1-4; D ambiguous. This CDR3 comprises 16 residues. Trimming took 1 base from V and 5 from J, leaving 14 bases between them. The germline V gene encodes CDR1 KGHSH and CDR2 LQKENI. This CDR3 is CASSPLRSDGNEKLFF. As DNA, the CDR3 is TGTGCCAGCTCACCACTCCGCTCGGACGGGAATGAAAAACTGTTTTTT.

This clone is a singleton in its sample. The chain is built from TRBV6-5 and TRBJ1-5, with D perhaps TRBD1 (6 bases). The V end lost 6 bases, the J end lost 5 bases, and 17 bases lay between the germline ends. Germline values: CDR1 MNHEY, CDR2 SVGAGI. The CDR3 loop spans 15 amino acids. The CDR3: CASSLIPQGYQPQHF. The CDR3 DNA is TGTGCCAGCAGCCTGATCCCTCAGGGGTATCAGCCCCAGCATTTT.

CDR3 protein: CASSFMGSGYTF. The CDR3 nucleotides read TGCGCCAGCAGCTTCATGGGGAGTGGCTACACCTTC. V gene TRBV5-1 combines with J gene TRBJ1-2; no clear D gene. CDR1 is SGHRS and CDR2 is YFSETQ in the germline V gene. Trimming removed 2 bases from V and 7 bases from J, with 9 bases in between. The CDR3 spans 12 residues.

CDR3 sequence reads: CASSLDPQTQYF. CDR3 DNA: TGTGCCAGCAGCTTAGATCCCCAGACCCAGTACTTC. The rearrangement uses TRBV5-6 and TRBJ2-5, with D unclear. This CDR3 has 12 amino acids. The germline gives CDR1 SGHDT, CDR2 YYEEEE. V was shortened by 2 bases and J by 6 bases, with 8 bases between the two germline ends. Full variable domain (missing parts from reference TRBV5-6 and TRBJ2-5): DAGVTQSPTHLIKTRGQQVTLRCSPKSGHDTVSWYQQALGQGPQFIFQYYEEEERQRGNFPDRFSGHQFPNYSSELNVNALLLGDSALYLCASSLDPQTQYFGPGTRLLVL.

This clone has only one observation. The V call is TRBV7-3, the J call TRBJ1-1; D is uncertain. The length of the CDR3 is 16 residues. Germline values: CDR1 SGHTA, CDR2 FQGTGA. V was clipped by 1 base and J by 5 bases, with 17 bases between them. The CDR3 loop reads CASSLRARGGQTEAFF. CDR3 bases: TGTGCCAGCAGCTTAAGGGCCCGGGGTGGGCAAACTGAAGCTTTCTTT.

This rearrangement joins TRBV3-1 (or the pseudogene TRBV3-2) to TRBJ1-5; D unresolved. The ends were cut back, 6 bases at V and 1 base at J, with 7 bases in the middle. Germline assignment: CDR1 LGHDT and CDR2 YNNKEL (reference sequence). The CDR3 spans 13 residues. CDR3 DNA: TGTGCCAGCAGTGCGGCAAGCAATCAGCCCCAGCATTTT. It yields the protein CASSAASNQPQHF.

The CDR3 loop is CATSRDHLEGIWGNTIYF. In DNA, the CDR3 is TGTGCCACCAGCAGAGATCATTTGGAGGGGATATGGGGAAACACCATATATTTT. The chain links TRBV15 to TRBJ1-3; D perhaps matches TRBD1 (5 bases). Looked up from germline, CDR1 is LNHNV and CDR2 is YYDKDF (reference sequence). This CDR3 is built from 18 residues. V was clipped by 0 bases and J by 4 bases, with 19 bases between them.

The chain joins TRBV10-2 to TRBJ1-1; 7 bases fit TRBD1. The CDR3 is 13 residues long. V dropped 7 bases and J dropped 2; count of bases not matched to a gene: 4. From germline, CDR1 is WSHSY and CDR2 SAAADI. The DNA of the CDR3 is TGCGCCAGCACGGGACAGCGAAACACTGAAGCTTTCTTT. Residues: CASTGQRNTEAFF.

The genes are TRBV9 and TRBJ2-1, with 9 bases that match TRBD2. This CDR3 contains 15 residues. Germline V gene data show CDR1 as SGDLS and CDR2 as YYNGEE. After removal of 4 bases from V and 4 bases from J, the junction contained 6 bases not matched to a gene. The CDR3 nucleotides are TGTGCCAGCAGCTTAGGGACTAGCCAGTACAATGAGCAGTTCTTC. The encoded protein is CASSLGTSQYNEQFF.

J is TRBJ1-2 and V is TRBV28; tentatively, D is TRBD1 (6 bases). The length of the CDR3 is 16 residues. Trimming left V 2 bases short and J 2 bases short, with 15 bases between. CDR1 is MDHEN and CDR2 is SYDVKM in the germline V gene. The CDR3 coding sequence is TGTGCCAGCAGTTTAAGGGGGGCGGAATCAAACTATGGCTACACCTTC. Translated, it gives CASSLRGAESNYGYTF.

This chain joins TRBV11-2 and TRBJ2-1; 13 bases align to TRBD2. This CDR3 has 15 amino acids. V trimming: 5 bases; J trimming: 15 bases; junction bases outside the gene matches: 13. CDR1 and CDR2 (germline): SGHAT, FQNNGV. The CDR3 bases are TGTGCCAGCAGCCTCGGACTAGCGGGGGCCGCGGGAGGGTTCTTC. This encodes CASSLGLAGAAGGFF.

CDR3 sequence: CASSYLLGHNEQFF. The DNA for the CDR3 is TGTGCCAGCAGTTACTTACTAGGGCACAATGAGCAGTTCTTC. The chain carries TRBV6-6 and TRBJ2-1, with D maybe TRBD2 (5 bases). V was clipped by 1 base and J by 5 bases, with 9 bases between them. The V gene's germline CDR1 is MNHNY and CDR2 SVGAGI (reference sequence). There are 14 residues in the CDR3.

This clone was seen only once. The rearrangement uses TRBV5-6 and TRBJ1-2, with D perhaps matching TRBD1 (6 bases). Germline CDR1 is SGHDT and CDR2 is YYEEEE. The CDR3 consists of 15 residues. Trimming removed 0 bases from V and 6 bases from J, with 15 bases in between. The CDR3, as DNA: TGTGCCAGCAGCTTGGCTGGGGGGCGGGCGAATGGCTACACCTTC. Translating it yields CASSLAGGRANGYTF.

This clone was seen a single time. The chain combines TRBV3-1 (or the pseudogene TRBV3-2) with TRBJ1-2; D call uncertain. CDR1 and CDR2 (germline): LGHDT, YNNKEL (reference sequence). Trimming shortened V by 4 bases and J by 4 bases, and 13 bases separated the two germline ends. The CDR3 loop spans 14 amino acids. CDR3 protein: CASSLAGLGYGYTF. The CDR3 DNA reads TGTGCCAGCAGCCTTGCGGGGTTAGGCTATGGCTACACCTTC.

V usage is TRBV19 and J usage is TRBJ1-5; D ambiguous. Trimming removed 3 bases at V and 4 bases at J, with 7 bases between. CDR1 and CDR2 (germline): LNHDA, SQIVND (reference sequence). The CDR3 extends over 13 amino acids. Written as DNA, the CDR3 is TGTGCCAGTAGTATCTCCTTGAATCAGCCCCAGCATTTT. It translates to CASSISLNQPQHF. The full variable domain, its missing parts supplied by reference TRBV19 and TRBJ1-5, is DGGITQSPKYLFRKEGQNVTLSCEQNLNHDAMYWYRQDPGQGLRLIYYSQIVNDFQKGDIAEGYSVSREKKESFPLTVTSAQKNPTAFYLCASSISLNQPQHFGDGTRLSIL.

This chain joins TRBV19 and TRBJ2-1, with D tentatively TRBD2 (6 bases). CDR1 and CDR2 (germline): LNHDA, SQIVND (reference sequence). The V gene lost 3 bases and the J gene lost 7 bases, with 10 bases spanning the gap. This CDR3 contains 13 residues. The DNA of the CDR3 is TGTGCCAGTAGTATTGCGGGGACGAATGAGCAGTTCTTC. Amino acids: CASSIAGTNEQFF.

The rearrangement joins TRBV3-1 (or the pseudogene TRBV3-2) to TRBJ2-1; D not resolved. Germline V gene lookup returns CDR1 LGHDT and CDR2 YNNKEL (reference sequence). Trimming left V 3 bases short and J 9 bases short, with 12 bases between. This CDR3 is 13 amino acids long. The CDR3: CASSQFDIGEQFF. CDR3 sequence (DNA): TGTGCCAGCAGCCAGTTTGATATAGGTGAGCAGTTCTTC.

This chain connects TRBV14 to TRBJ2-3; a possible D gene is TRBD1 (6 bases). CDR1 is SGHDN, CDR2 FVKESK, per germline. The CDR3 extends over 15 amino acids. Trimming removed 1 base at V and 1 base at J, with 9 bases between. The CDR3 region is CASSQVGGGTDTQYF. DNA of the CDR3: TGTGCCAGCAGCCAAGTAGGGGGAGGCACAGATACGCAGTATTTT.

The CDR3 loop reads CASSGTAYGYTF. Here the CDR3 DNA reads TGTGCCAGCAGTGGGACAGCCTATGGCTACACCTTC. The gene calls are TRBV6-6 and TRBJ1-2; 7 nucleotides agree with TRBD1. Germline assignment: CDR1 MNHNY and CDR2 SVGAGI (reference sequence). This CDR3 has 12 residues. The junction had 1 base not matched to a gene; V was cut back by 5 bases and J by 4 bases.

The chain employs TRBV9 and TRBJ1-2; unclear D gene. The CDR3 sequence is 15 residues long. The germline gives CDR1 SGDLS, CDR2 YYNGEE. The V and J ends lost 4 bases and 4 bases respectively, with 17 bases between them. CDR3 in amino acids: CASSILPPGRYGYTF. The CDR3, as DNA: TGTGCCAGCAGCATCCTCCCCCCAGGCCGCTATGGCTACACCTTC.

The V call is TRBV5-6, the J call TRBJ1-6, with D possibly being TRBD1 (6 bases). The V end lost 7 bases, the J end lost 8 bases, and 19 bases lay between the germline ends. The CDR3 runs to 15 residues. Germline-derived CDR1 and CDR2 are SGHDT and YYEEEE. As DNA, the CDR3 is TGTGCCAGCGGGGGGCTGGGAAGGCCAGATTCACCCCTCCACTTT. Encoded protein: CASGGLGRPDSPLHF.

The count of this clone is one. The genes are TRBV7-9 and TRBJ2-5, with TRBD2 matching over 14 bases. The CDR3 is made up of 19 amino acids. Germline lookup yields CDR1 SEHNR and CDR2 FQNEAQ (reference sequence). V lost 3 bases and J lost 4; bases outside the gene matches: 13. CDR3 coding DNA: TGTGCCAGCAGCTTCCTCGTTTTGACTAGCGGGGGGGCCTTAGAGACCCAGTACTTC. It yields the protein CASSFLVLTSGGALETQYF.

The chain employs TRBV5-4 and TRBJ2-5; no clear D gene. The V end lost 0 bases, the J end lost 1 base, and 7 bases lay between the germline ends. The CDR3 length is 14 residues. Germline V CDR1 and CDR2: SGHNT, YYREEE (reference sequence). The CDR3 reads CASSLGLAQETQYF. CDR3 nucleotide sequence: TGTGCCAGCAGCTTGGGTCTGGCCCAAGAGACCCAGTACTTC.